This TCR beta chain was identified in a study of vaccination effects on CD4 cells after COVID-19. Study information: Sampling occurred a median 72 days post second dose, range 14 to 241. Regarding the study as a whole: There was only 1 of 255 vaccine-induced clones in healthy vaccinees that cross-reacted with common cold coronaviruses.

Measured with immunoSEQ multiplex PCR; TCRdb has only the in-frame clones, and not every one. The sample has some 25,000 clones, roughly 70% seen once; the top ten hold approximately 7.8%. Comments on this clone: Its antigen remains unknown.

In the ViraFEST assay, antigen-specific CD4+ clonotypes were identified by expansion after peptide-pool stimulation. Culture proceeded for more than 8 days, and CD4+ T cells were then isolated. As their vaccination, participants received two doses of either BNT162b2 or mRNA-1273. Absence of prior SARS-CoV-2 infection characterized the vaccine recipients, who showed negative nucleocapsid antibodies. IL-2 medium supplanted half the medium on days 3 and 7. The specimen comprised CD4+ T cells from PBMCs cultured with SARS-CoV-2 spike peptides, sampled after COVID-19 vaccination. The TCR sequence derives from a human donor who received a COVID-19 vaccine.

The CDR3 coding sequence is TGTGCCATCAGTGGCGGACAGGGAGGCAAGAATGAAAAACTGTTTTTT. It is translated as CAISGGQGGKNEKLFF. This chain connects TRBV10-3 to TRBJ1-4; 8 bases are shared with TRBD1. Germline CDR1 and CDR2: ENHRY and SYGVKD. The junction had 9 bases not matched to a gene; V was cut back by 4 bases and J by 5 bases. CDR3 length: 16 residues.